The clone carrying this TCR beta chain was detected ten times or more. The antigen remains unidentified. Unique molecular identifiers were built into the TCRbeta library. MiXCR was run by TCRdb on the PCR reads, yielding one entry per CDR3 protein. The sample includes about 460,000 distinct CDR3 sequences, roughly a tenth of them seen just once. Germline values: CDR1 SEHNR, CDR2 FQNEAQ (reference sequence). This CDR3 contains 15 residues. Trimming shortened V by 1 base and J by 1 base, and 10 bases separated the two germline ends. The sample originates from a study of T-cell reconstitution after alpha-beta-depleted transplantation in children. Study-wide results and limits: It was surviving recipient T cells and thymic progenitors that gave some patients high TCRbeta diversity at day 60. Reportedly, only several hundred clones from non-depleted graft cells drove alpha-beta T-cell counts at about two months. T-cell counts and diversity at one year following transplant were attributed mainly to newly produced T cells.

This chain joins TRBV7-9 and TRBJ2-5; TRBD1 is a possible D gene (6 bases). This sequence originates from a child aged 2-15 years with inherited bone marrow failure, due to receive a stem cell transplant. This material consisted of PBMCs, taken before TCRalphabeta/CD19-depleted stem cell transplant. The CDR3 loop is CASSLELGAQETQYF. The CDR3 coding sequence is TGTGCCAGCAGCTTAGAATTGGGGGCCCAAGAGACCCAGTACTTC.